Given below is one TCR beta chain in context. Its antigen remains unknown. This entry comes from a study of cytomegalovirus exposure and HLA in healthy donors. Study findings and constraints: TCR beta chains associated with HLA were, in a later analysis, more clonally expanded than equally common others. It was confirmed in vitro that a few of the CMV-associated chains were specific for CMV antigens.

The primer mix had 60 Vbeta and 13 Jbeta primers. The protocol was immunoSEQ multiplex PCR, while the TCRdb copy is restricted to in-frame clones and leaves out a portion. The sample lists tens of thousands of clones; about 71% were seen once. With 4 bases clipped from V and 4 bases from J, the junction kept 2 bases outside the gene matches. This CDR3 spans 15 amino acids. Germline V CDR1 and CDR2: MRHNA, SNTAGT. What was sequenced was PBMCs. This chain joins TRBV6-4 and TRBJ2-3, with 13 bases lining up with TRBD2. The receptor was isolated from a man aged 60-69 years in good health and CMV-seronegative. CDR3 nucleotide sequence: TGTGCCAGCAGTGGCACTAGCGGGAGGGCAGATACGCAGTATTTT. Its translation is CASSGTSGRADTQYF.